The present TCR beta chain was sequenced within a study of breast tumors, draining lymph nodes, adjacent tissues. Findings and limits, study-wide: Data only fit, rather than demonstrated, lymph node origin of most tumor T cells. Luminal-like breast cancer showed significantly greater tumor-nontumor repertoire similarity than basal-like breast cancer did. Tumors had less TCR diversity than lymph nodes, more than nontumor tissue.

Germline CDR1 SGHTA, CDR2 FQGNSA. V trimming: 3 bases; J trimming: 5 bases; junction bases outside the gene matches: 11. CDR3 length: 17 residues. TCRdb passed the multiplex PCR reads through MiXCR, listing each CDR3 protein once. The data contain 200,000 to 250,000 distinct CDR3 sequences, around 35% of them singletons. Note on this clonotype: As yet, its antigen is unknown.

Breast cancer patients provided tissue from their axillary draining lymph nodes. Sequencing was carried out using axillary lymph node tissue. J is TRBJ2-5 and V is TRBV7-2; the match to TRBD2 covers 11 bases. This receptor was identified in a female donor with breast cancer. Some clones in this sample may be carry-over from other donors' samples. This CDR3 is CASSFELAGGLTETQYF. DNA of the CDR3: TGTGCCAGCAGCTTCGAGTTAGCGGGGGGGCTAACGGAGACCCAGTACTTC.